The 6 T cell receptor beta chains below come from one sample, sequenced in a study of response to subunit inactivated influenza vaccine. MiXCR, run by TCRdb on the RT-PCR reads, gives a single entry per CDR3 protein. The sample holds 400,000 to 550,000 distinct CDR3 sequences, 25% seen once. The starting material was CD4+ T cells sorted from PBMCs, obtained about 5 days after vaccination. The receptors were gathered from a man in his fifties who received an inactivated influenza vaccine.

The chain joins TRBV7-9 to TRBJ2-1, with 11 bases identical to TRBD2. The germline CDR1 and CDR2 sequences are SEHNR and FQNEAQ (reference sequence). The CDR3 extends over 16 amino acids. The junction had 12 bases not matched to a gene; V was cut back by 5 bases and J by 9 bases. CDR3 region: CASSTRNSGGAAEQFF. DNA for the CDR3: TGTGCCAGCAGCACCCGGAATAGCGGGGGGGCTGCTGAGCAGTTCTTC.

This clonotype showed up just a few times. The chain joins TRBV7-9 to TRBJ2-3; D might be TRBD1 (6 bases). Germline lookup yields CDR1 SEHNR and CDR2 FQNEAQ (reference sequence). The length of the CDR3 is 16 residues. The germline V and J ends were trimmed by 1 base and 2 bases, with 13 bases remaining between them. The CDR3 DNA is TGTGCCAGCAGCTTAGGCCTTTGGACAGTCACAGATACGCAGTATTTT. It yields the protein CASSLGLWTVTDTQYF.

This sequence joins TRBV7-6 and TRBJ2-1, with TRBD1 matching over 9 bases. Germline CDR1 and CDR2: SGHVS and FNYEAQ. This CDR3 is built from 16 residues. The ends lost 4 bases at V and 7 bases at J; junction bases unmatched: 11. The chain's CDR3 is CASSYRGGQGKNEQFF. The DNA of the CDR3 is TGTGCCAGCAGCTATAGAGGCGGACAGGGGAAAAATGAGCAGTTCTTC.

V usage is TRBV3-1 and J usage is TRBJ2-2, with D possibly being TRBD2 (5 bases). Trimming stripped 1 base from V and 1 base from J, with 13 bases between. Germline lookup yields CDR1 LGHDT and CDR2 YNNKEL (reference sequence). The CDR3 has 17 residues. CDR3 nucleotides: TGTGCCAGCAGCCAAGGGCAGCGGTCGTTGAACACCGGGGAGCTGTTTTTT. Its translation is CASSQGQRSLNTGELFF.

This clonotype has a handful of counts. The chain uses TRBV20-1 and TRBJ2-3, with D possibly being TRBD1 or TRBD2 (5 bases each). CDR1 and CDR2 (germline): DFQATT, SNEGSKA (reference sequence). This CDR3 comprises 13 residues. V was clipped by 6 bases and J by 2 bases, with 12 bases between them. CDR3 in amino acids: CSANRGLTDTQYF. The CDR3 nucleotides are TGCAGTGCCAACCGGGGCCTCACAGATACGCAGTATTTT.

The chain links TRBV5-4 to TRBJ1-2, with a weak D call TRBD1 (6 bases). Germline CDR1 is SGHNT and CDR2 is YYREEE (reference sequence). The CDR3 totals 15 residues. V gave up 4 bases and J gave up 4 bases, with 17 bases separating them. CDR3 in DNA: TGTGCCAGCAGCCGGGAGGGGGAATCCCTCTATGGCTACACCTTC. This translates into CASSREGESLYGYTF.